The T cell receptor beta chain described here comes from a study of lymphopenia after photon versus proton radiotherapy. The CDR3 length is 15 residues. CDR1 is SGHTA, CDR2 FQGNSA, per germline. J was trimmed by 6 bases and V by 5 bases; bases with no gene match: 10. The method was immunoSEQ multiplex PCR; TCRdb's version includes in-frame clones alone and lacks a portion of them. The table has 25,000 to 30,000 clones, around 85% seen once. This clone was picked up a small number of times. The source was peripheral blood, collected from a patient treated with photon-based radiotherapy. This chain joins TRBV7-2 and TRBJ1-5; 7 bases fit TRBD1. This TCR was sampled from a man younger than 45 with gastric cancer. CDR3 in amino acids: CASSTQGEAGQPQHF. The DNA of the CDR3 is TGTGCCAGCAGCACCCAGGGGGAGGCAGGTCAGCCCCAGCATTTT.